The sequence of this T cell receptor beta chain was determined in a study of blood T cell repertoires in COVID-19. About the study: Acute-phase and convalescent COVID-19 samples originated in the United States, Italy and Spain. The analysed material was cDNA or gDNA that came from T cells, B-cell-depleted T cells, or PBMCs.

Original methodology: Reference gene primer amplification in the assay estimated nucleated cell counts. Profiled with immunoSEQ multiplex PCR; TCRdb holds only in-frame clones, not every one. Clone size and V and J calls were adopted from that table, with D and trimming inferred from the DNA. The sample lists 65,000 or so clones, roughly nine tenths seen once, with roughly 9.1% in the top ten. CDR1 and CDR2 from the germline V gene are KGHDR and SFDVKD. V was trimmed by 4 bases and J by 5 bases, leaving 4 bases between them. The CDR3 is made up of 12 amino acids. Sequenced sample: peripheral blood. The J gene is TRBJ1-4, the V gene TRBV24-1; D unresolved. The clonotype was recovered from a human donor with acute or convalescent COVID-19. The donor label of this sample is uncertain. CDR3 coding DNA: TGTGCCACCAGTGACCAAAATGAAAAACTGTTTTTT. This sequence encodes CATSDQNEKLFF.